The 20 T cell receptor beta chains given below trace back to one sample, sequenced in a study of T cells in Graves' hyperthyroidism and ophthalmopathy. The TCR beta CDR3 regions underwent amplification using RNA transcripts as the source. The primer set for the first-round RT-PCR of the TCR CDR3 was HTBI. In TCRdb, the multiplex PCR reads were re-called with MiXCR into one record per CDR3 protein. The repertoire holds fewer than 350,000 distinct CDR3 sequences, with approximately 15% as singletons. The specimen sequenced was blood. The receptors were gathered from a woman in her 40s with Graves' hyperthyroidism.

This clonotype was recorded many times. The chain links TRBV11-2 to TRBJ2-1, with 13 bases identical to TRBD2. Germline V gene sequence: CDR1 SGHAT, CDR2 FQNNGV. The J segment lost 5 bases and the V segment lost 1 base, leaving 5 bases of the junction unmatched. The CDR3 is made up of 17 amino acids. The CDR3 reads CASSLVTSGRHNNEQFF. The DNA of the CDR3 is TGTGCCAGCAGCTTAGTGACTAGCGGGAGGCATAACAATGAGCAGTTCTTC.

On this clonotype itself: A much larger clone differs from this one at a single base, so this may be a read error. J is TRBJ2-1 and V is TRBV2; 10 bases align to TRBD2. Germline loops: CDR1 SNHLY, CDR2 FYNNEI. The CDR3 length is 13 residues. The CDR3 loop reads CVSEAGGRGEQFF. The CDR3, as DNA: TGTGTCAGCGAAGCGGGAGGGCGGGGTGAGCAGTTCTTC.

There are many counts of this clonotype. This rearrangement joins TRBV5-4 to TRBJ2-7; a weak D match, TRBD2 (6 bases). Trimming pared 0 bases from V and 5 bases from J, leaving 15 bases between. The CDR3 has 15 amino acids. The V gene's germline CDR1 is SGHNT and CDR2 YYREEE (reference sequence). This CDR3 is CASSLGGRGSDEQYF. In DNA form, the CDR3 reads TGTGCCAGCAGCTTGGGTGGGCGGGGATCCGACGAGCAGTACTTC.

A few counts support this clonotype. The chain employs TRBV7-9 and TRBJ2-3, with D tentatively TRBD1 (6 bases). Trimming cost V 8 bases and J 6 bases, with 9 bases left between them. The CDR3 has 11 residues. The V gene's germline CDR1 is SEHNR and CDR2 FQNEAQ (reference sequence). CDR3 sequence (DNA): TGTGCCAGCCAAAGGGGGGATACGCAGTATTTT. This translates into CASQRGDTQYF.

The sample holds many counts of this clonotype. The gene calls are TRBV29-1 and TRBJ2-3, with a weak D call TRBD2 (5 bases). Germline values: CDR1 SQVTM, CDR2 ANQGSEA. V was clipped by 3 bases and J by 1 base, with 5 bases between them. The CDR3 is 12 residues long. CDR3 in amino acids: CSVEGGTDTQYF. The CDR3 nucleotides are TGCAGCGTTGAGGGAGGCACAGATACGCAGTATTTT.

This clonotype was seen at least ten times. This chain connects TRBV2 to TRBJ1-2; no firm D call. The germline CDR1 and CDR2 sequences are SNHLY and FYNNEI. Trimming removed 1 base at V and 7 bases at J, with 13 bases between. The CDR3 contains 14 residues. The CDR3 here is CASSEEGGLGGYTF. The CDR3 DNA reads as TGTGCCAGCAGTGAAGAAGGCGGATTGGGTGGCTACACCTTC. The whole variable domain, filled in from reference TRBV2 and TRBJ1-2, reads EPEVTQTPSHQVTQMGQEVILRCVPISNHLYFYWYRQILGQKVEFLVSFYNNEISEKSEIFDDQFSVERPDGSNFTLKIRSTKLEDSAMYFCASSEEGGLGGYTFGSGTRLTVV.

DNA of the CDR3: TGTGCCAGCTCCCGTGGACAGGGCCAACAAGAGACCCAGTACTTC. Translated: CASSRGQGQQETQYF. The chain employs TRBV18 and TRBJ2-5, with TRBD1 matching 8 bases. Germline V CDR1 and CDR2: KGHSH, LQKENI. CDR3 size: 15 residues. V was pared by 6 bases and J by 2 bases, with 8 bases of the junction left unmatched.

This clonotype was recorded at least ten times. The V call is TRBV30, the J call TRBJ1-2, with D possibly matching TRBD1 (6 bases). From germline, CDR1 is GTSNPN and CDR2 SVGIG (reference sequence). V dropped 0 bases and J dropped 4 bases, with 15 bases sitting between them. The CDR3 totals 15 residues. This CDR3 reads CAWSVQSGESYGYTF. In nucleotides, the CDR3 is TGTGCCTGGAGTGTACAATCAGGGGAGTCCTATGGCTACACCTTC.

CDR3 coding DNA: TGTGCCAGCTCGTCCGGGGCTAGCGGGAGCACAGATACGCAGTATTTT. This encodes CASSSGASGSTDTQYF. The rearrangement links TRBV2 to TRBJ2-3; 8 bases fit TRBD2. The germline gives CDR1 SNHLY, CDR2 FYNNEI. This CDR3 spans 16 amino acids. Losses at the gene ends were 8 bases for V and 0 bases for J; bases not matched to a gene: 10.

In nucleotides, the CDR3 is TGTGCCAGCAGTTTCTTCGCAAACCCGACGGCGAACACTGAAGCTTTCTTT. Protein: CASSFFANPTANTEAFF. This rearrangement joins TRBV28 to TRBJ1-1; D unclear. V gave up 3 bases and J gave up 1 base, with 18 bases separating them. The CDR3 is made up of 17 amino acids. The germline CDR1 and CDR2 sequences are MDHEN and SYDVKM.

There are many counts of this clonotype. The chain joins TRBV29-1 to TRBJ2-7; no clear D. V gave up 5 bases and J gave up 2 bases, with 13 bases separating them. The CDR3 contains 13 residues. CDR1 and CDR2 (germline): SQVTM, ANQGSEA. The CDR3 loop is CSVTLRTPYEQYF. CDR3 DNA: TGCAGCGTTACTTTGCGAACTCCCTACGAGCAGTACTTC.

The sample holds many counts of this clonotype. The rearrangement joins TRBV5-5 to TRBJ2-6; 11 bases line up with TRBD2. CDR3 length: 21 residues. Per germline, CDR1 SGHKS and CDR2 YYEKEE (reference sequence). J lost 0 bases, V lost 3 bases, and 14 bases had no gene match. The DNA for the CDR3 is TGTGCCAGCAGCTCCTCCCTAAACCTAGCGGGAGGAGGCTCTGGGGCCAACGTCCTGACTTTC. This gives the protein CASSSSLNLAGGGSGANVLTF.

This clonotype was seen repeatedly, ten times or more. V and J are TRBV30 and TRBJ2-7; D call uncertain. This CDR3 comprises 11 residues. Per germline, CDR1 GTSNPN and CDR2 SVGIG (reference sequence). Trimming took off 2 bases at V and 5 bases at J, with 7 bases between the two ends. CDR3 protein: CAWSPKNEQYF. The CDR3 nucleotides are TGTGCCTGGAGTCCTAAGAACGAGCAGTACTTC.

This clonotype was seen many times. The chain links TRBV28 to TRBJ2-1; D gene uncertain. The germline V gene encodes CDR1 MDHEN and CDR2 SYDVKM. The CDR3 length is 16 residues. Trimming took off 6 bases at V and 0 bases at J, with 15 bases between the two ends. The CDR3 region is CASSQVSRSSYNEQFF. The CDR3, as DNA: TGTGCCAGCAGCCAAGTCTCCCGGAGCTCCTACAATGAGCAGTTCTTC.

The rearrangement links TRBV24-1 to TRBJ2-3, with TRBD2 matching 9 bases. This CDR3 has 15 amino acids. CDR1 is KGHDR, CDR2 SFDVKD, per germline. Trimming cost V 5 bases and J 2 bases; bases outside gene matches: 4. The CDR3 region has the DNA TGTGCCACCAGTGTAGCGGGAGATGTCACAGATACGCAGTATTTT. Its translation: CATSVAGDVTDTQYF.

At least ten counts were recorded for this clonotype. The chain is built from TRBV12-3 or TRBV12-4 and TRBJ1-5; tentatively, D is TRBD1 (5 bases). The CDR3 is 15 residues long. V was trimmed by 2 bases and J by 4 bases, leaving 12 bases between them. CDR3 sequence (DNA): TGTGCCAGCAGTTTATTCGGGGGTGGGAATCAGCCCCAGCATTTT. Protein product: CASSLFGGGNQPQHF.

This clonotype came up a few times. The chain recombines TRBV7-3 with TRBJ2-2; 9 bases align to TRBD1. The V gene end was trimmed by 0 bases and the J gene end by 7 bases; junction bases not matched to a gene: 6. This CDR3 comprises 16 residues. Germline CDR1 reads SGHTA; CDR2 reads FQGTGA. CDR3 bases: TGTGCCAGCAGCTTAACCGGGACAGGGTACAACGGGGAGCTGTTTTTT. Translated, it gives CASSLTGTGYNGELFF.

The table lists this clonotype with many counts. This chain joins TRBV15 and TRBJ2-1; 14 bases match TRBD2. Per germline, CDR1 LNHNV and CDR2 YYDKDF (reference sequence). The CDR3 runs 18 residues. Trimming removed 1 base from V and 5 bases from J; junction bases left unmatched: 7. CDR3 coding DNA: TGTGCCACCAGCAGAGCCGGGACTAGCGGGAGAGGGAACAATGAGCAGTTCTTC. This sequence encodes CATSRAGTSGRGNNEQFF.

The chain has TRBV28 and TRBJ2-2; 14 bases line up with TRBD2. V shed 6 bases, J shed 4 bases, and the junction held 16 bases outside the gene matches. The germline gives CDR1 MDHEN, CDR2 SYDVKM. The CDR3 is 20 residues long. The CDR3 coding sequence is TGTGCCAGCAGGTACACCTCCGGGACTAGCGGGAGTGAGGTCACCGGGGAGCTGTTTTTT. Translating it yields CASRYTSGTSGSEVTGELFF.

At least ten counts were recorded for this clonotype. V is TRBV5-6 and J is TRBJ2-3, with D possibly matching TRBD2 (6 bases). The CDR3 has 12 amino acids. Looked up from germline, CDR1 is SGHDT and CDR2 is YYEEEE. V gave up 4 bases and J gave up 4 bases, with 7 bases separating them. In DNA, the CDR3 is TGTGCCAGCAGCGGAGGGTCAGATACGCAGTATTTT. This encodes CASSGGSDTQYF.